A single sample is the source of the 24 T cell receptor beta chains below, sequenced in a study of cytomegalovirus exposure and HLA in healthy donors. 13 Jbeta primers and 60 Vbeta primers were used for the PCR. Libraries were prepared by immunoSEQ multiplex PCR; TCRdb keeps only in-frame clonotypes and omits some of them. The sample has 130,000 or so clones, approximately 80% seen once. Specimen: PBMCs. The source of these receptors is a woman aged 35 to 49 in good health and CMV-seronegative.

This clone was recorded once. This chain uses TRBV7-8 with TRBJ1-5; no clear D. The CDR3 sequence is 14 residues long. Trimming removed 3 bases from V and 4 bases from J, with 10 bases in between. Per the germline V gene, CDR1 is SGHVS and CDR2 is FQNEAQ. Written as DNA, the CDR3 is TGTGCCAGCAGCTTGCAGGAGGGTAATCAGCCCCAGCATTTT. It encodes CASSLQEGNQPQHF.

The gene calls are TRBV10-3 and TRBJ2-7; perhaps TRBD2 as D (6 bases). Germline CDR1 is ENHRY and CDR2 is SYGVKD. The CDR3 totals 14 residues. V lost 11 bases, J lost 1 base, and 18 bases lay in between. CDR3 protein: CASLAGTWSYEQYF. As DNA, the CDR3 is TGTGCCTCCTTAGCCGGGACTTGGTCCTACGAGCAGTACTTC.

The chain employs TRBV7-9 and TRBJ1-2; D is uncertain. Germline V lookup: CDR1 SEHNR, CDR2 FQNEAQ (reference sequence). The CDR3 is 14 residues long. With 1 base removed from V and 3 bases from J, the gap between germline ends came to 9 bases. The CDR3 loop is CASSLGGGDYGYTF. The CDR3 coding sequence is TGTGCCAGCAGCTTAGGCGGCGGAGACTATGGCTACACCTTC. Full variable domain (outside the CDR3, taken from reference TRBV7-9 and TRBJ1-2): DTGVSQNPRHKITKRGQNVTFRCDPISEHNRLYWYRQTLGQGPEFLTYFQNEAQLEKSRLLSDRFSAERPKGSFSTLEIQRTEQGDSAMYLCASSLGGGDYGYTFGSGTRLTVV.

V and J are TRBV11-3 and TRBJ1-5, with a tentative D call TRBD1 (5 bases). The V gene lost 3 bases and the J gene lost 7 bases, with 22 bases spanning the gap. The CDR3 has 17 amino acids. Germline V lookup: CDR1 SGHNT, CDR2 YENEEA. CDR3 nucleotide sequence: TGTGCCAGCAGCTTGTCTCATCACAGGTTACTGGGGCAGCCCCAGCATTTT. Its translation is CASSLSHHRLLGQPQHF.

This chain links TRBV28 with TRBJ1-2, with D hard to call. Germline values: CDR1 MDHEN, CDR2 SYDVKM. The germline V and J ends were trimmed by 2 bases and 2 bases, with 6 bases remaining between them. This CDR3 is built from 13 residues. The CDR3: CASSLAGNYGYTF. The CDR3 DNA is TGTGCCAGCAGTTTAGCCGGGAACTATGGCTACACCTTC.

This chain links TRBV7-6 with TRBJ2-3; weak D call: TRBD1 (6 bases). CDR3 size: 15 residues. Per germline, CDR1 SGHVS and CDR2 FNYEAQ. V lost 7 bases, J lost 2 bases, and 16 bases lay in between. CDR3: CASTPGEQSTDTQYF. Here the CDR3 DNA reads TGTGCCAGCACCCCAGGGGAACAGTCCACAGATACGCAGTATTTT.

The chain carries TRBV5-1 and TRBJ2-2; D is possibly TRBD1 (5 bases). This CDR3 has 16 residues. Trimming cost V 1 base and J 6 bases, with 16 bases left between them. The V gene's germline CDR1 is SGHRS and CDR2 YFSETQ. The CDR3 protein is CASSLLPSTESGELFF. The CDR3 DNA reads as TGCGCCAGCAGCTTGCTTCCATCGACAGAGTCCGGGGAGCTGTTTTTT.

J is TRBJ2-3 and V is TRBV21-1; the D segment call TRBD1 is taken from the table without a DNA check. TRBV21-1 constitutes a pseudogene. The CDR3 is 17 residues long. CDR3 in DNA: TGTGCCAGCCGTACACCCCTCACAGGGGGTGGCACAGATACGCAGTATTTT. Translated: CASRTPLTGGGTDTQYF.

The J gene is TRBJ1-1, the V gene TRBV5-1; 7 positions match TRBD1. This CDR3 is 16 amino acids long. Trimming removed 0 bases from V and 0 bases from J; junction bases left unmatched: 5. The germline CDR1 and CDR2 sequences are SGHRS and YFSETQ. The CDR3 region has the DNA TGCGCCAGCAGCTTGGAGGACAGGCCCGTGAACACTGAAGCTTTCTTT. Its translation: CASSLEDRPVNTEAFF.

This clone appeared a single time. This chain joins TRBV5-1 and TRBJ2-7; 8 nucleotides match TRBD1. Germline V lookup: CDR1 SGHRS, CDR2 YFSETQ. Unmatched junction bases numbered 11, after V lost 3 bases and J lost 6 bases. CDR3 length equals 15 residues. CDR3 coding DNA: TGCGCCAGCAGCTCGCTAGGACAGGGTCAGCGCGAGCAGTACTTC. Amino acid sequence: CASSSLGQGQREQYF.

The rearrangement links TRBV6-1 to TRBJ1-4, with D maybe TRBD1 (5 bases). Trimming pared 9 bases from V and 0 bases from J, leaving 8 bases between. The CDR3 spans 13 residues. The germline gives CDR1 MNHNS, CDR2 SASEGT. CDR3 DNA: TGTGCCAGTGACAGTGCAACTAATGAAAAACTGTTTTTT. Translated, it gives CASDSATNEKLFF.

The chain links TRBV6-6 to TRBJ1-5; D unresolved. Trimming took 7 bases from V and 8 from J, leaving 6 bases between them. CDR3 length equals 10 residues. The germline V gene has CDR1 MNHNY and CDR2 SVGAGI (reference sequence). DNA for the CDR3: TGTGCCAGCAACCAGGAGCCCCAGCATTTT. As protein: CASNQEPQHF.

The CDR3 DNA reads TGTGCCAGCAGTTACAATCGGGGGACTAATGAAAAACTGTTTTTT. It specifies CASSYNRGTNEKLFF. This chain joins TRBV6-5 and TRBJ1-4, with D possibly TRBD1 on 5 matching bases. V was pared by 2 bases and J by 2 bases, with 9 bases between. Germline V lookup: CDR1 MNHEY, CDR2 SVGAGI. This CDR3 spans 15 amino acids.

The J gene is TRBJ1-2, the V gene TRBV7-9; TRBD1 agrees at 7 bases. The CDR3 length is 15 residues. Germline values: CDR1 SEHNR, CDR2 FQNEAQ (reference sequence). The ends lost 0 bases at V and 3 bases at J; junction bases unmatched: 4. CDR3 protein: CASSLAVDRDYGYTF. The CDR3 nucleotides read TGTGCCAGCAGCTTAGCGGTAGACAGGGACTATGGCTACACCTTC.

This clone occurred once. This chain connects TRBV13 to TRBJ1-2; D is unresolved. The CDR3 contains 13 residues. The ends were cut back, 1 base at V and 3 bases at J, with 6 bases in the middle. Germline-derived CDR1 and CDR2 are PRHDT and FYEKMQ (reference sequence). CDR3 residues: CASSLDSHYGYTF. The CDR3 DNA sequence: TGTGCCAGCAGCTTAGACAGTCACTATGGCTACACCTTC.

This rearrangement joins TRBV4-2 to TRBJ2-5; TRBD2 aligns across 13 bases. Germline values: CDR1 LGHNA, CDR2 YNFKEQ. The CDR3 extends over 18 amino acids. Trimming removed 4 bases from V and 5 bases from J; junction bases left unmatched: 13. CDR3 sequence (DNA): TGTGCCAGCAGCCCCCAGGAACTAGCGGGGGGGCGTGGGGAGACCCAGTACTTC. It specifies CASSPQELAGGRGETQYF.

The V and J genes are TRBV6-5 and TRBJ1-5, with D maybe TRBD1 (5 bases). CDR1 MNHEY and CDR2 SVGAGI come from the germline V gene. Between the trimmed V and J ends, which lost 6 bases and 0 bases, there was a span of 12 bases. The CDR3 spans 15 residues. CDR3 amino acids: CASSPGHVSNQPQHF. The CDR3 DNA reads TGTGCCAGCAGCCCCGGACACGTTAGCAATCAGCCCCAGCATTTT.

This chain joins TRBV7-9 and TRBJ1-6, with TRBD1 identical over 8 bases. Germline V gene data show CDR1 as SEHNR and CDR2 as FQNEAQ (reference sequence). CDR3 length equals 16 residues. With V trimmed by 5 bases and J by 7 bases, 10 bases remained unmatched. This CDR3 reads CASSRYLRGPNSPLHF. The CDR3 DNA follows: TGTGCCAGCAGCCGTTACCTCAGGGGGCCGAATTCACCCCTCCACTTT. The whole variable domain, remainder taken from reference TRBV7-9 and TRBJ1-6, is DTGVSQNPRHKITKRGQNVTFRCDPISEHNRLYWYRQTLGQGPEFLTYFQNEAQLEKSRLLSDRFSAERPKGSFSTLEIQRTEQGDSAMYLCASSRYLRGPNSPLHFGNGTRLTVT.

The chain has TRBV6-5 and TRBJ2-1, with TRBD1 identical over 7 bases. With V trimmed by 5 bases and J by 10 bases, 14 bases remained unmatched. Looked up from germline, CDR1 is MNHEY and CDR2 is SVGAGI. This CDR3 contains 15 residues. This chain's CDR3 is CASSRRRDSSGEQFF. CDR3 coding DNA: TGTGCCAGCAGTCGCCGCCGGGACAGCTCCGGGGAGCAGTTCTTC.

The chain carries TRBV5-6 and TRBJ1-5; D remains unclear. The CDR3 runs 16 residues. Trimming removed 3 bases at V and 2 bases at J, with 15 bases between. The germline V gene has CDR1 SGHDT and CDR2 YYEEEE. As DNA, the CDR3 is TGTGCCAGCAGCTCCCGGGTTTATAGAGGCAATCAGCCCCAGCATTTT. Its protein is CASSSRVYRGNQPQHF.

V is TRBV4-3 and J is TRBJ2-7, with D unresolved. Per the germline V gene, CDR1 is LGHNA and CDR2 is YSLEER. Trimming took off 0 bases at V and 1 base at J, with 10 bases between the two ends. The CDR3 is 15 amino acids. The CDR3 nucleotides read TGCGCCAGCAGCCAAGAATTGCAGATATCCTACGAGCAGTACTTC. It codes for CASSQELQISYEQYF.

This clone was picked up a small number of times. The CDR3 protein is CASSSWTGENEKLFF. For the CDR3, the DNA is TGTGCCAGCAGCTCCTGGACAGGGGAAAATGAAAAACTGTTTTTT. The gene calls are TRBV7-9 and TRBJ1-4; 9 positions agree with TRBD1. Germline V gene sequence: CDR1 SEHNR, CDR2 FQNEAQ (reference sequence). The CDR3 is 15 amino acids. V lost 4 bases and J lost 5; bases outside the gene matches: 5.

The chain joins TRBV4-1 to TRBJ2-2; TRBD1 matches at 9 bases. The germline V gene has CDR1 MGHRA and CDR2 YSYEKL. With 3 bases clipped from V and 6 bases from J, the junction kept 5 bases outside the gene matches. The CDR3 loop spans 15 amino acids. The CDR3, as DNA: TGCGCCAGCAGCCAGTGGGGGACAGGGTCCGGGGAGCTGTTTTTT. It is translated as CASSQWGTGSGELFF.

The chain employs TRBV29-1 and TRBJ1-1; 7 nucleotides align to TRBD1. The CDR3 is made up of 14 amino acids. The V segment lost 7 bases and the J segment 5 bases; nucleotides outside the gene matches: 13. In germline, CDR1 is SQVTM, CDR2 ANQGSEA. The CDR3, as DNA: TGCAGCGCCGCAGGGACAGACGGATGGACTGAAGCTTTCTTT. Protein product: CSAAGTDGWTEAFF.